The sequence of this T cell receptor beta chain was determined in a study of breast tumors, draining lymph nodes, adjacent tissues. Study-wide findings and caveats: Tumor T cell lymph node origin was a supported hypothesis, not proven.

V was trimmed by 2 bases and J by 3 bases, leaving 7 bases between them. This CDR3 has 12 residues. Germline-derived CDR1 and CDR2 are SQVTM and ANQGSEA. TCRdb re-derived calls from the multiplex PCR reads in MiXCR, one entry per CDR3 protein. The sample records fewer than 300,000 distinct CDR3 sequences, 32% being singletons. In regard to this clonotype: What it binds is not known.

The lymph nodes were axillary draining lymph nodes from breast cancer patients. This sequence originates from a female donor with breast cancer. Some clones in this sample may be carry-over from other donors' samples. The sequencing input was axillary lymph node tissue. The chain is built from TRBV29-1 and TRBJ1-2, with unresolved D. The DNA for the CDR3 is TGCAGCGTTGAATTTGTGGACTATGGCTACACCTTC. It translates to CSVEFVDYGYTF.